This T cell receptor (beta chain) is drawn from a study of blood T cells in healthy people across ages. A J-beta primer mix and a sample-barcoded 5' primer were used in a second PCR of roughly 7 to 12 cycles. TCRdb recomputed calls from the 5' RACE reads with MiXCR, one row per CDR3 protein. This sample has about 970,000 distinct CDR3 sequences; 45% to 60% occur once, and the top ten carry about a fifth. This clonotype occurred a few times. The clonotype comes from a woman aged 55-70 years in good health. Sequencing used blood.

The CDR3 spells CASSQLGNSGANVLTF. CDR3 DNA: TGTGCCAGCAGCCAACTGGGGAATAGTGGGGCCAACGTCCTGACTTTC. This chain connects TRBV4-2 to TRBJ2-6; D unresolved. This CDR3 has 16 amino acids. V lost 2 bases to trimming and J lost 3 bases, with 11 bases between them. The germline V gene has CDR1 LGHNA and CDR2 YNFKEQ.